Listed below are T cell receptor beta chains from one sample, sequenced in a study of T-cell reconstitution after alpha-beta-depleted transplantation in children. Via MiXCR, TCRdb re-called the PCR reads, giving one row per CDR3 protein. The table includes hundreds of thousands of distinct CDR3 sequences, 13% detected once. Sequencing was performed on PBMCs, mostly from graft donor cells, taken 360 days after TCRalphabeta/CD19-depleted stem cell transplant. The receptors shown here come from a male patient between 5 and 17 years old who had a stem cell transplant for acute myeloid leukemia, so the T cells may come from the graft donor. Both conserved end residues are part of each CDR3. The D gene is left open where the match is weak. Size is omitted from some rows. Given values are once, few, many or a class for expanded clones.

v_call	d_call	clone_size	j_call	cdr3_nt	cdr3_aa
TRBV12-3/TRBV12-4	-	many	TRBJ1-1	TGTGCCAGCAGTTTCACGGGAACTGAAGCTTTCTTT	CASSFTGTEAFF
TRBV19	TRBD1	many	TRBJ2-6	TGTGCCAGTAGTATAGTAGGGGGCCCTAGCTCTGGGGCCAACGTCCTGACTTTC	CASSIVGGPSSGANVLTF
TRBV29-1	-	many	TRBJ2-1	TGCAGCGTTGAGCATCCGGCCAGTGAGCAGTTCTTC	CSVEHPASEQFF
TRBV5-5	-	-	TRBJ2-3	TGTGCCAGCAGCTTGGGGGAGCGGGTAGATACGCAGTATTTT	CASSLGERVDTQYF
TRBV18	-	few	TRBJ1-6	TGTGCCAGCTCACCACGGTCCAGGGAACCCCTCCACTTT	CASSPRSREPLHF
TRBV6-2/TRBV6-3	TRBD2	-	TRBJ2-1	TGTGCCAGCAGTTACCCCCAGCGGGAGGGAAACAATGAGCAGTTCTTC	CASSYPQREGNNEQFF
TRBV5-1	-	few	TRBJ2-3	TGCGCCAGCAGCTTGGAGGGGGGGCGACCAGATACGCAGTATTTT	CASSLEGGRPDTQYF
TRBV20-1	TRBD2	few	TRBJ2-5	TGCAGTGCGAAGGGGTCGGGAGGATCTCGGCGTACGCAAGAGACCCAGTACTTC	CSAKGSGGSRRTQETQYF
TRBV28	TRBD1	many	TRBJ1-6	TGTGCCACGCTCCCGGGACAGGGGAATTCACCCCTCCACTTT	CATLPGQGNSPLHF
TRBV5-1	TRBD2	-	TRBJ2-7	TGCGCCAGCAGCCCACAGATGGGAGGGCCGGGGGAGCAGTACTTC	CASSPQMGGPGEQYF
TRBV12-3/TRBV12-4	-	few	TRBJ2-7	TGTGCCAGCAAAGGTCGGGGGAACTCCTACGAGCAGTACTTC	CASKGRGNSYEQYF
TRBV27	TRBD1	many	TRBJ2-7	TGTGCCAGCAGTTTAGGGACAGGGCCCGAGCAGTACTTC	CASSLGTGPEQYF
TRBV10-2	TRBD2	many	TRBJ2-7	TGCGCCAGCAGGACAACCCGGACTAGCGGGAGCAACGAGCAGTACTTC	CASRTTRTSGSNEQYF
TRBV20-1	-	-	TRBJ2-7	TGCAGTGCTAGTCGGGCGTTTCCCTACGAGCAGTACTTC	CSASRAFPYEQYF
TRBV28	-	many	TRBJ1-1	TGTGCCAGCAGTCCCACTTGGACGGCTGAAGCTTTCTTT	CASSPTWTAEAFF
TRBV12-3/TRBV12-4	-	few	TRBJ1-1	TGTGCCAGCACCACAGGGAGAAGAGCTTTCTTT	CASTTGRRAFF
TRBV28	-	medium-sized	TRBJ2-3	TGTGCCAGCAGTCTGGACTACCCTTTCACAGATACGCAGTATTTT	CASSLDYPFTDTQYF
TRBV5-1	-	-	TRBJ2-7	TGCGCCAGCAGCTTGGCCGTGATGATGACAGTATCCTACGAGCAGTACTTC	CASSLAVMMTVSYEQYF
TRBV29-1	-	-	TRBJ2-7	TGCAGCCCCTGGGGCCACCTGGGCGAGCAGTACTTC	CSPWGHLGEQYF
TRBV30	-	few	TRBJ2-2	TGTGCCTGGAACACCAACACCGGGGAGCTGTTTTTT	CAWNTNTGELFF
TRBV29-1	TRBD1	-	TRBJ2-7	TGCAGCGTCTACAGGGGGCAAGGGCAGTACTTC	CSVYRGQGQYF
TRBV25-1	-	few	TRBJ2-2	TGTGCCAGCAGCCCGGGACGCCCGCGCACCGGGGAGCTGTTTTTT	CASSPGRPRTGELFF
TRBV20-1	TRBD2	many	TRBJ2-3	TGCAGTGCTAGGACTAGCGGGAGCACAGATACGCAGTATTTT	CSARTSGSTDTQYF
TRBV20-1	-	many	TRBJ2-1	TGCAGTGCTAGGGGGGTTTCCTACAATGAGCAGTTCTTC	CSARGVSYNEQFF
TRBV15	-	-	TRBJ1-2	TGTGCCACCAGCAGAGATGAGCGGGGGCTGGATGGCTACACCTTC	CATSRDERGLDGYTF
TRBV9	TRBD2	few	TRBJ2-1	TGTGCCAGCAGCATTCGACCTAGCGGTCGGTCCTACAATGAGCAGTTCTTC	CASSIRPSGRSYNEQFF
TRBV7-9	-	few	TRBJ2-5	TGTGCCAGCAGCTTAGCCCCGGTTTTGGAGACCCAGTACTTC	CASSLAPVLETQYF
TRBV7-2	TRBD2	-	TRBJ2-5	TGTGCCAGCAGCTTAGGCGGGAGCGGGGCCGACCAGTACTTC	CASSLGGSGADQYF
TRBV15	TRBD1	-	TRBJ2-7	TGTGCCACCAGCAGGGTGGGACAGGGCTACGAGCAGTACTTC	CATSRVGQGYEQYF
TRBV12-3/TRBV12-4	TRBD1	-	TRBJ2-2	TGTGCCAGCAGTTGGGACAGGGGGAACACCGGGGAGCTGTTTTTT	CASSWDRGNTGELFF
TRBV9	TRBD2	-	TRBJ2-6	TGTGCCAGCAGCGAGCCCTGGGGCGGGAGTGTATCTGGGGCCAACGTCCTGACTTTC	CASSEPWGGSVSGANVLTF
TRBV7-6	-	few	TRBJ2-2	TGTGCTCAGCAGCCCAACACCGGGGAGCTGTTTTTT	CAQQPNTGELFF
TRBV5-1	-	-	TRBJ2-7	TGCGCCAGCAGCTTGGGTGGGACGCCCTACGAGCAGTACTTC	CASSLGGTPYEQYF
TRBV20-1	-	few	TRBJ2-7	TGCAGTGCTACAATGTACAGGGGAGGTCTGTCCTACGAGCAGTACTTC	CSATMYRGGLSYEQYF
TRBV6-2/TRBV6-3	TRBD1	few	TRBJ1-4	TGTGCCAGCAGTTCCGAGCGGACAGGGGACCTACTGTTTTTT	CASSSERTGDLLFF
TRBV2	TRBD1	few	TRBJ1-4	TGTGCCAGCAGTGAAGCCCCGGGACAGGGTGAAAAACTGTTTTTT	CASSEAPGQGEKLFF
TRBV11-2	TRBD2	few	TRBJ2-7	TGTGCCAGCACCCCAACGGGGCGGGAGCTATGGGGGGAGCAGTACTTC	CASTPTGRELWGEQYF
TRBV10-3	-	-	TRBJ2-5	TGTGCCATCATGGGTTGGGAAGAGACCCAGTACTTC	CAIMGWEETQYF
TRBV6-2/TRBV6-3	-	few	TRBJ1-5	TGTGCCAGCAGTTACGGGAACCAGCCCCAGCATTTT	CASSYGNQPQHF
TRBV5-1	TRBD2	few	TRBJ2-4	TGCGCCAGCAGCTTGGGAGCGACTAGCGGCTTGGCCAAAAACATTCAGTACTTC	CASSLGATSGLAKNIQYF